The rows below give T cell receptor beta chains drawn from one sample of a study of T cell clonotyping in hematopoietic cell transplantation. Only in-frame clones appear in the TCRdb table, and some are missing; sequencing was by immunoSEQ multiplex PCR. The sample holds around 28,000 clones, approximately 94% seen once. The material was peripheral blood mononuclear cells, obtained before stem cell transplant. These receptors were collected from a man aged 50-59 years with acute myeloid leukemia. Some clones in this sample may be carry-over from other donors' samples. The CDR3 runs from the conserved cysteine through the conserved F or W. The D gene is left open where the match is weak. Clone size is given for some rows only: seen once, a few or many times, or a class if the clone is expanded.

d_gene	abundance	v_gene	j_gene	CDR3nt	CDR3aa
TRBD1	.	TRBV2	TRBJ2-5	TGTGCCAGCAGCGCTCAGGGGGCGGGGGAGACCCAGTACTTC	CASSAQGAGETQYF
TRBD1	.	TRBV5-1	TRBJ2-7	TGCGCCAGCAGCTTAGGACAGGCGAAGCGCGAGCAGTACTTC	CASSLGQAKREQYF
.	.	TRBV10-3	TRBJ2-1	TGTGCCATCAGTGAGTCACGCGTGGGGCAGGGTGGATACAATGAGCAGTTCTTC	CAISESRVGQGGYNEQFF
.	.	TRBV13	TRBJ2-7	TGTGCCAGCAGCCCCACTAGTTCCTACGAGCAGTACTTC	CASSPTSSYEQYF
TRBD1	.	TRBV7-3	TRBJ2-7	TGTGCCAGCAGCTTCACAGACAGGGGAGAGCAGTACTTC	CASSFTDRGEQYF
.	.	TRBV6-1	TRBJ1-5	TGTGCCAGCAGCCGCACAGGGTCGGGGCAGCCCCAGCATTTT	CASSRTGSGQPQHF
TRBD2	.	TRBV9	TRBJ2-2	TGTGCCAGTAGCGGGGGAGACACCGGGGAGCTGTTTTTT	CASSGGDTGELFF
TRBD1	.	TRBV7-9	TRBJ1-3	TGTGCCAGCAGCCAAACCGACAGGGGCTCTGGAAACACCATATATTTT	CASSQTDRGSGNTIYF
TRBD2	few	TRBV7-3	TRBJ2-5	TGTGCCAGCAGCTTCAACTCGACTAGCGGGGTACAAGAGACCCAGTACTTC	CASSFNSTSGVQETQYF
.	once	TRBV7-3	TRBJ2-3	TGTGCCGGGGGGCTCCAAGACCCCCTCGATACGCAGTATTTT	CAGGLQDPLDTQYF
.	few	TRBV30	TRBJ1-2	TGTGCCTGGGCCTATGGCTATGGCTACACCTTC	CAWAYGYGYTF
.	.	TRBV9	TRBJ1-6	TGTGCCAGCAGCGTAGCTGAGAGCTCCTATAATTCACCCCTCCACTTT	CASSVAESSYNSPLHF
.	.	TRBV6-5	TRBJ1-1	TGTGCCAGCAGTAACGGGGGGCCTGAAGCTTTCTTT	CASSNGGPEAFF
.	.	TRBV5-6	TRBJ2-7	TGTGCCAGCAGCCCAAGATTTGGCGGAGCCTCCTACGAGCAGTACTTC	CASSPRFGGASYEQYF
TRBD1	.	TRBV11-2	TRBJ2-7	TGTGCCAGCAGCCCCCTTAGGGGGCGTCGGGAGCAGTACTTC	CASSPLRGRREQYF
.	.	TRBV6-6	TRBJ1-1	TGTGCCAGCATATCCTCGGAACACACTGAAGCTTTCTTT	CASISSEHTEAFF
.	.	TRBV5-1	TRBJ2-5	TGCGCCAGTAGCCGGGACTACCAAGAGACCCAGTACTTC	CASSRDYQETQYF
.	once	TRBV27	TRBJ2-2	TGTGCCAGCAATTCAGGGCTATTCACCGGGGAGCTGTTTTTT	CASNSGLFTGELFF
TRBD1	.	TRBV5-4	TRBJ2-5	TGTGCCAGCAGCGTCCCTGGGACAGGGAGGCAAGAGACCCAGTACTTC	CASSVPGTGRQETQYF
TRBD1	.	TRBV5-6	TRBJ2-7	TGTGCCAGCAGCGCCGACAGGGGTTGGGAGTACTTC	CASSADRGWEYF
.	.	TRBV28	TRBJ1-2	TGTGCCAGCAGCTATGACATGAACTATGGCTACACCTTC	CASSYDMNYGYTF
.	once	TRBV29-1	TRBJ1-1	TGCAGCGCTGAAGGTGGATATCGGATCACTGAAGCTTTCTTT	CSAEGGYRITEAFF
.	.	TRBV9	TRBJ2-5	TGTGCCAGCAGCGTAGGGCGGACAGCGGGGGAGACCCAGTACTTC	CASSVGRTAGETQYF
TRBD2	.	TRBV28	TRBJ2-4	TGTGCCAGCAGTTTTGGCAGCGGGGGCTCCAAGAGGATTCAGTACTTC	CASSFGSGGSKRIQYF
.	.	TRBV5-6	TRBJ2-5	TGTGCCAGCAGTCGTTGGGGGGTGGAGACCCAGTACTTC	CASSRWGVETQYF
TRBD1	few	TRBV30	TRBJ1-1	TGTGCCTGGAGCGGGACAGGGTACATGAACACTGAAGCTTTCTTT	CAWSGTGYMNTEAFF
TRBD1	.	TRBV10-3	TRBJ1-5	TGTGCCATCAGTGAGGGTCGGGGACAGGGGAATCAGCCCCAGCATTTT	CAISEGRGQGNQPQHF
TRBD1	.	TRBV6-5	TRBJ2-3	TGTGCCAGCAGATGGCTGGGACAGGGAACAGATACGCAGTATTTT	CASRWLGQGTDTQYF
.	.	TRBV20-1	TRBJ1-2	TGCAGTGCCAGCCCTAACTATGGCTACACCTTC	CSASPNYGYTF
.	.	TRBV11-2	TRBJ2-7	TGTGCCAGCAGCCTCAGCTCCTACGAGCAGTACTTC	CASSLSSYEQYF
.	few	TRBV4-2	TRBJ1-5	TGTGCCAGCAGCCAAGTTACCGGGGACACTTATCAGCCCCAGCATTTT	CASSQVTGDTYQPQHF
.	once	TRBV4-3	TRBJ2-7	TGCGCCAGCAGCCAAGATCTACGAGGGCGCGAGCAGTACTTC	CASSQDLRGREQYF
TRBD1	.	TRBV30	TRBJ1-4	TGTGCCTGGAGGGACAGGGGGCGGGAAAAACTGTTTTTT	CAWRDRGREKLFF
.	few	TRBV7-9	TRBJ1-4	TGTGCCAGCAGCTCTCTACAGGGTGAGGGGGAAAAACTGTTTTTT	CASSSLQGEGEKLFF
.	.	TRBV5-1	TRBJ1-3	TGCGCCAGCAGCCCCGGGGCAGGGCGCAACACCATATATTTT	CASSPGAGRNTIYF
.	.	TRBV11-2	TRBJ2-7	TGTGCCAGCAGCCCTAGTCCGGGGGGCGGTTTCGAGCAGTACTTC	CASSPSPGGGFEQYF
.	.	TRBV14	TRBJ1-2	TGTGCCAGCAGCCAAGATCACTTAACCCACAGGGCTTATGGCTACACCTTC	CASSQDHLTHRAYGYTF
.	.	TRBV27	TRBJ2-3	TGTGCCAGCAGTGGACCAGATACGCAGTATTTT	CASSGPDTQYF
.	once	TRBV19	TRBJ2-5	TGTGCCAGCGGCCAGGGAGAAGAGACCCAGTACTTC	CASGQGEETQYF
.	once	TRBV15	TRBJ2-5	TGTGCCACCAGCAGAGGAAGATTAGAGACCCAGTACTTC	CATSRGRLETQYF
TRBD1	.	TRBV6-5	TRBJ2-7	TGTGCCAGCAGTGACAGACAGGGTTACGAGCAGTACTTC	CASSDRQGYEQYF
TRBD2	once	TRBV4-3	TRBJ2-2	TGCGCCAGCAGCCAATCAAGGACTAGCGACACCGGGGAGCTGTTTTTT	CASSQSRTSDTGELFF
.	.	TRBV5-6	TRBJ2-7	TGTGCCAGCAGCTTAGGGGGGTCCAACGAGCAGTACTTC	CASSLGGSNEQYF
.	.	TRBV27	TRBJ1-2	TGTGCCACCCTTGGCTACACCTTC	CATLGYTF
.	.	TRBV7-3	TRBJ2-5	TGTGCCAGCAGCTTATCGCCGGAAGAGACCCAGTACTTC	CASSLSPEETQYF
.	.	TRBV7-2	TRBJ1-2	TGTGCCAGCAGCTTAGGGGGGTCTGGCTATGGCTACACCTTC	CASSLGGSGYGYTF
TRBD1	.	TRBV27	TRBJ1-5	TGTGCCAGCAGTCGGGACAGGGGGAATCAGCCCCAGCATTTT	CASSRDRGNQPQHF
.	.	TRBV30	TRBJ1-6	TGTGCCTGGAGTGGGAAACGGACCAATTCACCCCTCCACTTT	CAWSGKRTNSPLHF
.	.	TRBV7-8	TRBJ2-7	TGTGCCAGCAGCTTATTCTCTACAGGCCAGTGGGCCTACGAGCAGTACTTC	CASSLFSTGQWAYEQYF
TRBD2	.	TRBV7-2	TRBJ2-7	TGTGCCAGCAGCCGAGGAACTAGCGGTGGGTACGAGCAGTACTTC	CASSRGTSGGYEQYF
.	.	TRBV5-4	TRBJ1-2	TGTGCCAGCAGACGTGGGTCCAGGGAGGCCTATGGCTACACCTTC	CASRRGSREAYGYTF
.	.	TRBV4-3	TRBJ2-7	TGCGCCAGCAGCCGGGTTCAGGGGGACTACCCCCACGAGCAGTACTTC	CASSRVQGDYPHEQYF
.	.	TRBV11-2	TRBJ2-5	TGTGCCAGCAGCCTACTCCGGACAGTGCAACAGACCCAGTACTTC	CASSLLRTVQQTQYF
TRBD2	.	TRBV9	TRBJ2-7	TGTGCCAGCAGCCCCGGAGAAGTAGCGGGGGGCGGCGACGAGCAGTACTTC	CASSPGEVAGGGDEQYF
.	.	TRBV7-8	TRBJ2-7	TGTGCCAGCAGCTTAAAGGAGACATCCTACGAGCAGTACTTC	CASSLKETSYEQYF
TRBD1	.	TRBV10-1	TRBJ1-3	TGCGCCAGCAGTCCCCACGTACCGGACAGGGTAGATGGAAACACCATATATTTT	CASSPHVPDRVDGNTIYF
TRBD1	.	TRBV25-1	TRBJ1-1	TGTGCCAGCAGTGCTCAGGACAGGGTGGAAACTGAAGCTTTCTTT	CASSAQDRVETEAFF